Each of the 29 T cell receptor beta chains below was sequenced from the same sample in a study of cytomegalovirus exposure and HLA in healthy donors (dated by TCRdb to 2016 to 2017). The library was produced with the immunoSEQ multiplex PCR assay. Sourced from immuneACCESS, this table was stored by TCRdb with only in-frame sequences that have V and J called. A share of the clones is absent; for the studies checked, an unresolved V gene accounts for under half, and the remainder has no known explanation. This sample lists roughly 350,000 clones; roughly 85% were detected once. Together, the top ten hold 0.65% to 0.85% of the sample. Sequencing was done on a sample of PBMCs. These receptors all come from a woman younger than 30 in good health and CMV-seronegative.

The rearrangement uses TRBV29-1 and TRBJ2-1, with D perhaps matching TRBD1 (6 bases). V was pared by 0 bases and J by 15 bases, with 15 bases between. The CDR3 extends over 12 amino acids. Germline loops: CDR1 SQVTM, CDR2 ANQGSEA. The CDR3 loop is CSVEEMTGRPFF. DNA for the CDR3: TGCAGCGTTGAAGAGATGACAGGACGACCGTTCTTC.

This chain joins TRBV6-5 and TRBJ2-5; TRBD2 matches at 7 bases. V gave up 0 bases and J gave up 2 bases; unmatched junction bases: 6. This CDR3 comprises 16 residues. Germline CDR1 is MNHEY and CDR2 is SVGAGI. CDR3 protein: CASSYSAGVGQETQYF. The DNA of the CDR3 is TGTGCCAGCAGTTACTCGGCGGGAGTAGGTCAAGAGACCCAGTACTTC.

In DNA form, the CDR3 reads TGTGCCAGCAGCCGGGGGGCTAGCGGGAGAAATACGCAGTATTTT. It codes for CASSRGASGRNTQYF. The chain employs TRBV9 and TRBJ2-3; TRBD2 aligns across 10 bases. J gave up 7 bases and V 4 bases, and 9 bases lay outside the gene matches. Germline V CDR1 and CDR2: SGDLS, YYNGEE. The CDR3 is 15 residues long.

The V and J genes are TRBV2 and TRBJ2-7; TRBD1 agrees at 9 bases. Germline CDR1 SNHLY, CDR2 FYNNEI. The V and J ends lost 2 bases and 3 bases, in that order; junction bases with no gene match: 5. The length of the CDR3 is 15 residues. CDR3 bases: TGTGCCAGCAGTGAACTAACAGGGGGCGACTACGAGCAGTACTTC. Residues: CASSELTGGDYEQYF.

The V gene is TRBV27, the J gene TRBJ2-5; TRBD2 agrees at 8 bases. The ends lost 3 bases at V and 1 base at J; junction bases unmatched: 4. Looked up from germline, CDR1 is MNHEY and CDR2 is SMNVEV (reference sequence). The CDR3 sequence is 15 residues long. The CDR3 DNA reads as TGTGCCAGCAGTTTCTCTCTAGCGGGCCAAGAGACCCAGTACTTC. Translated, it gives CASSFSLAGQETQYF.

The chain couples TRBV18 to TRBJ2-3; 9 bases line up with TRBD2. Germline CDR1 reads KGHSH; CDR2 reads LQKENI. V was pared by 0 bases and J by 4 bases, with 11 bases of the junction left unmatched. The length of the CDR3 is 18 residues. DNA of the CDR3: TGTGCCAGCTCACCACCGTTATGGGAGCGGGAGGAGTCAGATACGCAGTATTTT. It yields the protein CASSPPLWEREESDTQYF. The full variable domain, with the rest looked up from reference TRBV18 and TRBJ2-3, is NAGVMQNPRHLVRRRGQEARLRCSPMKGHSHVYWYRQLPEEGLKFMVYLQKENIIDESGMPKERFSAEFPKEGPSILRIQQVVRGDSAAYFCASSPPLWEREESDTQYFGPGTRLTVL.

This clone showed up just a few times. This sequence joins TRBV18 and TRBJ1-2, with unresolved D. CDR3 size: 14 residues. With 3 bases removed from V and 4 bases from J, the gap between germline ends came to 12 bases. Germline CDR1 reads KGHSH; CDR2 reads LQKENI. In nucleotides, the CDR3 is TGTGCCAGCTCACCGACAAGGCGCGCCTATGGCTACACCTTC. Translated: CASSPTRRAYGYTF.

The chain employs TRBV7-6 and TRBJ1-5; 9 nucleotides align to TRBD1. The junction had 4 bases not matched to a gene; V was cut back by 4 bases and J by 3 bases. Per the germline V gene, CDR1 is SGHVS and CDR2 is FNYEAQ. The length of the CDR3 is 15 residues. The CDR3 protein is CASSSGTGHNQPQHF. The CDR3 coding sequence is TGTGCCAGCAGCTCCGGGACAGGGCACAATCAGCCCCAGCATTTT.

The chain joins TRBV5-1 to TRBJ1-1; no definite D call. Germline assignment: CDR1 SGHRS and CDR2 YFSETQ. V shed 5 bases and J shed 0 bases, with 8 bases lying between them. CDR3 length: 13 residues. This CDR3 is CASRIAMNTEAFF. The CDR3 region has the DNA TGCGCCAGCAGGATAGCCATGAACACTGAAGCTTTCTTT. The variable domain in full, with the rest retrieved from reference TRBV5-1 and TRBJ1-1, is KAGVTQTPRYLIKTRGQQVTLSCSPISGHRSVSWYQQTPGQGLQFLFEYFSETQRNKGNFPGRFSGRQFSNSRSEMNVSTLELGDSALYLCASRIAMNTEAFFGQGTRLTVV.

The V and J genes are TRBV7-2 and TRBJ2-7, with 11 bases aligning to TRBD2. V was pared by 5 bases and J by 3 bases, with 15 bases of the junction left unmatched. The CDR3 contains 18 residues. CDR1 and CDR2 from the germline V gene are SGHTA and FQGNSA. Written as DNA, the CDR3 is TGTGCCAGCAGCCTAGGGACTAGCGGACTTCGGAGGGGCTACGAGCAGTACTTC. This codes for CASSLGTSGLRRGYEQYF. The full variable domain, its missing parts supplied by reference TRBV7-2 and TRBJ2-7, is GAGVSQSPSNKVTEKGKDVELRCDPISGHTALYWYRQSLGQGLEFLIYFQGNSAPDKSGLPSDRFSAERTGGSVSTLTIQRTQQEDSAVYLCASSLGTSGLRRGYEQYFGPGTRLTVT.

V gene TRBV9 combines with J gene TRBJ2-3, with D possibly TRBD1 on 6 matching bases. The CDR3 covers 14 residues. Germline V lookup: CDR1 SGDLS, CDR2 YYNGEE. Between the trimmed V and J ends, which lost 3 bases and 0 bases, there was a span of 8 bases. The DNA for the CDR3 is TGTGCCAGCAGCGGAACAGGGAGCACAGATACGCAGTATTTT. Its protein product is CASSGTGSTDTQYF.

The chain uses TRBV4-2 and TRBJ2-3; unclear D gene. The ends were cut back, 1 base at V and 3 bases at J, with 5 bases in the middle. The CDR3 length is 13 residues. Germline V gene lookup returns CDR1 LGHNA and CDR2 YNFKEQ. CDR3 sequence reads: CASSQAGTDTQYF. The CDR3 DNA sequence: TGTGCCAGCAGCCAAGCCGGTACAGATACGCAGTATTTT.

The chain has TRBV28 and TRBJ1-1; D remains ambiguous. This CDR3 spans 12 amino acids. V lost 4 bases, J lost 2 bases, and 5 bases lay in between. CDR1 and CDR2 (germline): MDHEN, SYDVKM. CDR3 sequence: CASSYINTEAFF. The CDR3 DNA follows: TGTGCCAGCAGTTATATTAACACTGAAGCTTTCTTT.

CDR3 sequence (DNA): TGTGCCATCAGTGATCTCGTAAACCAGGGGGCCTGGACTAGCGGGAGCAGGGGCACCGGGGAGCTGTTTTTT. It yields the protein CAISDLVNQGAWTSGSRGTGELFF. This chain uses TRBV10-3 with TRBJ2-2; 13 bases line up with TRBD2. This CDR3 spans 24 amino acids. Germline loops: CDR1 ENHRY, CDR2 SYGVKD. After removal of 3 bases from V and 4 bases from J, the junction contained 26 bases not matched to a gene.

This rearrangement joins TRBV27 to TRBJ2-1, with 9 bases fitting TRBD1. Trimming at V came to 2 bases and at J to 10 bases, leaving 9 bases not matched to a gene. This CDR3 is 15 amino acids long. Germline values: CDR1 MNHEY, CDR2 SMNVEV (reference sequence). This CDR3 reads CASSLGGQGTLEQFF. CDR3 in DNA: TGTGCCAGCAGTTTAGGAGGACAGGGGACCTTAGAGCAGTTCTTC.

The J gene is TRBJ2-4, the V gene TRBV27; 7 bases are a match to TRBD1. In germline, CDR1 is MNHEY, CDR2 SMNVEV (reference sequence). The CDR3 has 15 amino acids. DNA for the CDR3: TGTGCTAACAAAAGGGACAGTCTAGCCAAAAACATTCAGTACTTC. The encoded protein is CANKRDSLAKNIQYF.

Note on this clone: The limits of the CDR3 on the DNA are not certain, so only TCRdb's listed CDR3 is given. The CDR3 sequence: CASILGLAEEGELFF. V and J are TRBV7-2 and TRBJ2-2; the DNA was not used to check the table's D call, TRBD2. The germline V gene has CDR1 SGHTA and CDR2 FQGNSA. The CDR3 contains 15 residues when both ends are counted.

The CDR3 DNA reads TGTGCCAGCAGTTTATTCGGGGGGCGCTTTTCGAACACCGGGGAGCTGTTTTTT. It encodes CASSLFGGRFSNTGELFF. This chain joins TRBV27 and TRBJ2-2; possible D gene TRBD2, 7 bases. The germline V and J ends were trimmed by 1 base and 0 bases, with 15 bases remaining between them. CDR1 MNHEY and CDR2 SMNVEV come from the germline V gene (reference sequence). The CDR3 is 18 amino acids.

The chain has TRBV9 and TRBJ2-7; 7 nucleotides line up with TRBD2. This CDR3 region has 15 residues. CDR1 and CDR2 (germline): SGDLS, YYNGEE. V lost 1 base, J lost 5 bases, and 9 bases stayed unmatched. The CDR3 sequence: CASSVIPSGVHEQYF. CDR3 DNA sequence: TGTGCCAGCAGCGTAATTCCCAGCGGGGTCCACGAGCAGTACTTC.

This chain uses TRBV25-1 with TRBJ2-3; weak D call: TRBD2 (5 bases). With 5 bases removed from V and 4 bases from J, the gap between germline ends came to 10 bases. The germline V gene encodes CDR1 MGHDK and CDR2 SYGVNS. The CDR3 loop spans 13 amino acids. The DNA of the CDR3 is TGTGCCAGCAGTCCAGGAGGCCCAGATACGCAGTATTTT. The encoded protein is CASSPGGPDTQYF.

This chain joins TRBV5-4 and TRBJ2-1, with 7 bases identical to TRBD1. This CDR3 comprises 15 residues. V shed 0 bases and J 2 bases; nucleotides not matched to a gene: 2. The germline gives CDR1 SGHNT, CDR2 YYREEE (reference sequence). The CDR3 loop is CASSLGTGPYNEQFF. The CDR3 nucleotides read TGTGCCAGCAGCTTGGGGACAGGACCCTACAATGAGCAGTTCTTC.

The rearrangement joins TRBV6-5 to TRBJ1-1, with no clear D. Trimming left V 4 bases short and J 0 bases short, with 12 bases between. The CDR3 spans 15 residues. The V gene's germline CDR1 is MNHEY and CDR2 SVGAGI. This chain's CDR3 is CASSSRQTMNTEAFF. In DNA, the CDR3 is TGTGCCAGCAGTTCCAGGCAGACAATGAACACTGAAGCTTTCTTT.

This sequence joins TRBV6-5 and TRBJ2-1; TRBD1 matches 7 bases. This CDR3 is built from 14 residues. The germline V gene has CDR1 MNHEY and CDR2 SVGAGI. V lost 2 bases and J lost 6; bases outside the gene matches: 4. The CDR3 region has the DNA TGTGCCAGCAGTTACAGGGGGCTCGTCAATGAGCAGTTCTTC. Translation gives CASSYRGLVNEQFF.

The rearrangement links TRBV5-1 to TRBJ2-7; TRBD1 agrees at 7 bases. V trimming: 2 bases; J trimming: 7 bases; junction bases outside the gene matches: 24. CDR3 length: 19 amino acids. Germline V lookup: CDR1 SGHRS, CDR2 YFSETQ. This CDR3 is CASSFLPAGDREFPTEQYF. Written as DNA, the CDR3 is TGCGCCAGCAGCTTCCTACCTGCTGGGGACAGAGAATTTCCTACGGAGCAGTACTTC.

This clone was seen more than once but under ten times. This CDR3 is also generated by other DNA sequences in the sample. The chain recombines TRBV28 with TRBJ1-2; D unclear. The CDR3 totals 12 residues. V lost 6 bases, J lost 3 bases, and 8 bases lay in between. Germline loops: CDR1 MDHEN, CDR2 SYDVKM. CDR3 sequence: CASSPADYGYTF. The CDR3 DNA sequence: TGTGCCAGCAGCCCCGCGGACTATGGCTACACCTTC.

The V and J genes are TRBV19 and TRBJ2-3; D is uncertain. Trimming took 5 bases from V and 8 from J, leaving 8 bases between them. Germline V gene lookup returns CDR1 LNHDA and CDR2 SQIVND (reference sequence). The CDR3 length is 11 residues. The CDR3 sequence is CASSAIGTQYF. The CDR3 nucleotides read TGTGCCAGTAGTGCCATCGGTACGCAGTATTTT.

This rearrangement joins TRBV7-9 to TRBJ2-1; 12 bases fit TRBD2. The ends lost 5 bases at V and 5 bases at J; junction bases unmatched: 7. The CDR3 extends over 16 amino acids. CDR1 is SEHNR and CDR2 is FQNEAQ in the germline V gene (reference sequence). CDR3 protein: CASSPTGLAGNNEQFF. The CDR3 DNA follows: TGTGCCAGCAGCCCAACCGGACTAGCGGGAAACAATGAGCAGTTCTTC.

The V gene is TRBV7-2, the J gene TRBJ1-1; D remains ambiguous. Germline CDR1 and CDR2: SGHTA and FQGNSA. V was shortened by 1 base and J by 0 bases, with 6 bases between the two germline ends. The CDR3 is 14 residues long. CDR3: CASSLVEMNTEAFF. The CDR3 DNA sequence: TGTGCCAGCAGCTTAGTTGAGATGAACACTGAAGCTTTCTTT.

The chain employs TRBV15 and TRBJ1-1; D not certain. CDR3 length: 13 residues. The germline CDR1 and CDR2 sequences are LNHNV and YYDKDF (reference sequence). V was trimmed by 1 base and J by 3 bases, leaving 6 bases between them. The CDR3: CATSRVEYTEAFF. CDR3 coding DNA: TGTGCCACCAGCAGAGTGGAGTACACTGAAGCTTTCTTT.